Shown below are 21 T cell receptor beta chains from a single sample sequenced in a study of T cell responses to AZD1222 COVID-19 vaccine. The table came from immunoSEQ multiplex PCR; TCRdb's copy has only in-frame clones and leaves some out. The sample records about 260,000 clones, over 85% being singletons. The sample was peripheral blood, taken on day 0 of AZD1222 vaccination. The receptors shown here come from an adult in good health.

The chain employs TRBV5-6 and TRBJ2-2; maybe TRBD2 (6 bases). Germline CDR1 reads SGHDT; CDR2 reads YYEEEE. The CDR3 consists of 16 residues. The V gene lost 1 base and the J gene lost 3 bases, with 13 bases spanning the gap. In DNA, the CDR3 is TGTGCCAGCAGCTTGTACGGGGGATGGGACACCGGGGAGCTGTTTTTT. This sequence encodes CASSLYGGWDTGELFF.

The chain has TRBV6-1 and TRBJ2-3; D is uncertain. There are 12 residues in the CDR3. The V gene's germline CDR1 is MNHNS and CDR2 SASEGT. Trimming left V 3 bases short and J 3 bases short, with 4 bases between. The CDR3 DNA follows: TGTGCCAGCAGTGATCAGACAGATACGCAGTATTTT. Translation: CASSDQTDTQYF.

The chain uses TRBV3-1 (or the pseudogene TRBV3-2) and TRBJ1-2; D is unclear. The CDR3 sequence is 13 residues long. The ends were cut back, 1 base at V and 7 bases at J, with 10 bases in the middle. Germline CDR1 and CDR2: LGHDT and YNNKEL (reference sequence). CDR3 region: CASSQAAAGGYTF. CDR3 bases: TGTGCCAGCAGCCAAGCGGCGGCGGGTGGCTACACCTTC.

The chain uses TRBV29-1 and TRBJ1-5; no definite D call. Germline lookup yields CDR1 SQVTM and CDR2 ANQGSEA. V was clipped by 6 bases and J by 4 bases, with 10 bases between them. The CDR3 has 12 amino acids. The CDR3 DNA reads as TGCAGCGTCCAAGATAGAAATCAGCCCCAGCATTTT. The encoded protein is CSVQDRNQPQHF.

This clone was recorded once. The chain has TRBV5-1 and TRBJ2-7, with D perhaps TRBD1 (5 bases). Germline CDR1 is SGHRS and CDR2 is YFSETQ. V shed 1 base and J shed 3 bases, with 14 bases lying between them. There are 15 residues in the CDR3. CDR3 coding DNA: TGCGCCAGCAGCTTGCCCCAGGGCACAAGCTACGAGCAGTACTTC. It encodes CASSLPQGTSYEQYF.

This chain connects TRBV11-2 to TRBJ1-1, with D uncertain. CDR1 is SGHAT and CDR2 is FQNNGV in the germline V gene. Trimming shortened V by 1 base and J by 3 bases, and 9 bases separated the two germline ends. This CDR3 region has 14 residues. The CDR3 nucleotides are TGTGCCAGCAGCTTAGCTCAATTTTACACTGAAGCTTTCTTT. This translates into CASSLAQFYTEAFF.

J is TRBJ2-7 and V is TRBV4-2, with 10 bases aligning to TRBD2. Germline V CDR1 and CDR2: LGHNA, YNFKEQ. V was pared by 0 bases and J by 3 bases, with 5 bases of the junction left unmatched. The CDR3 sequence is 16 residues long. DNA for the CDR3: TGTGCCAGCAGCCAAGAAACCAGCGGGGGGGTCTACGAGCAGTACTTC. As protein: CASSQETSGGVYEQYF.

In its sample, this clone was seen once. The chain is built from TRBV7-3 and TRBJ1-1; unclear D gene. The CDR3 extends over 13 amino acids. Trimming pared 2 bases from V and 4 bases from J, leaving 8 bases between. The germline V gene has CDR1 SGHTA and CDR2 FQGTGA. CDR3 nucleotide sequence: TGTGCCAGCAGCTTACTCCCCAGCACTGAAGCTTTCTTT. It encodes CASSLLPSTEAFF.

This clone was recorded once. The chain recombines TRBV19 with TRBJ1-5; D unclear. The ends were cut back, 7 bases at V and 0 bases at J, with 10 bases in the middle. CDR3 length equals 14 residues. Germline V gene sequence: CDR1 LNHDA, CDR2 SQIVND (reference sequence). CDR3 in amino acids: CASMRTASNQPQHF. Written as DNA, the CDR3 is TGTGCCAGTATGAGGACGGCTAGCAATCAGCCCCAGCATTTT.

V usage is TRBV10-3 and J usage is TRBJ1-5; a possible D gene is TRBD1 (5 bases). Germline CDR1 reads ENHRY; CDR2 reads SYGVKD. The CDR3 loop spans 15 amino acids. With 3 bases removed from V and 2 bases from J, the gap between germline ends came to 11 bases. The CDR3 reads CAISEGAGGNQPQHF. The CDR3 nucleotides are TGTGCCATCAGTGAAGGGGCGGGGGGCAATCAGCCCCAGCATTTT.

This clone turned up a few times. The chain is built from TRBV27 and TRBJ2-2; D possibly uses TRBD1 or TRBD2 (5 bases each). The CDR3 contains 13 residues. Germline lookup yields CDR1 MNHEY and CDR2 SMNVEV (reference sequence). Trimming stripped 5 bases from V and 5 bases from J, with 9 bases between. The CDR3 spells CASSTWGTGELFF. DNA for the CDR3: TGTGCCAGCAGTACCTGGGGGACCGGGGAGCTGTTTTTT.

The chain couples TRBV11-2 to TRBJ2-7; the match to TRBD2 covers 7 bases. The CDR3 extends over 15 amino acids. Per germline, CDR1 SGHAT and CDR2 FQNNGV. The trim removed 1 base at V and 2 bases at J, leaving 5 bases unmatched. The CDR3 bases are TGTGCCAGCAGCTTAGTCAGCGGGACCCCCTACGAGCAGTACTTC. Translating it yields CASSLVSGTPYEQYF.

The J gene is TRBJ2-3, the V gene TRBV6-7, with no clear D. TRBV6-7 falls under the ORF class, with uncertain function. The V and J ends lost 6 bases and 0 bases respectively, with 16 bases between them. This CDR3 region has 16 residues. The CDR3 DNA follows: TGTGCCAGCAGACCCAAGGATGGTCAAAGCACAGATACGCAGTATTTT. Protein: CASRPKDGQSTDTQYF.

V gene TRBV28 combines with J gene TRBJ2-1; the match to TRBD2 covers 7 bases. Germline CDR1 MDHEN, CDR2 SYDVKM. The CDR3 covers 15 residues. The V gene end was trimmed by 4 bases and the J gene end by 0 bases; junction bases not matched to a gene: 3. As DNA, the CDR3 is TGTGCCAGCAGTTCGGGGGGTGGCTCCTACAATGAGCAGTTCTTC. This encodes CASSSGGGSYNEQFF.

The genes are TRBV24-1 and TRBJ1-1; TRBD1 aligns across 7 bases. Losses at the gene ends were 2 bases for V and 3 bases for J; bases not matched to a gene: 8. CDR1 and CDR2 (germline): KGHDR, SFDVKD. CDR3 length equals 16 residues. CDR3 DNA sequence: TGTGCCACCAGTGATTCCAGGGGGTATCCGCACACTGAAGCTTTCTTT. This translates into CATSDSRGYPHTEAFF.

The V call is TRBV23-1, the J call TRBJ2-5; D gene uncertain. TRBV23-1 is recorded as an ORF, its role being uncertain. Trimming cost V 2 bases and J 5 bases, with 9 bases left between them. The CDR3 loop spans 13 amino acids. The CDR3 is CASSQPALETQYF. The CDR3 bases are TGCGCCAGCAGTCAACCTGCCTTGGAGACCCAGTACTTC.

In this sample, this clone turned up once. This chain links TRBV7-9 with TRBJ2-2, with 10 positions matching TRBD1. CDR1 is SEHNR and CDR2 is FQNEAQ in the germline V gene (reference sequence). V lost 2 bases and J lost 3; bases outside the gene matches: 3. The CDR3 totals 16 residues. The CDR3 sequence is CASSLPGTGDTGELFF. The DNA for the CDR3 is TGTGCCAGCAGCTTACCCGGGACAGGGGACACCGGGGAGCTGTTTTTT.

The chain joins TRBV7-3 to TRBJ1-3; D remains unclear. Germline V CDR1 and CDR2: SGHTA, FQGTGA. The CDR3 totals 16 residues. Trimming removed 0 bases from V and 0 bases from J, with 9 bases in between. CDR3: CASSLTPDLSGNTIYF. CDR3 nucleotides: TGTGCCAGCAGCTTAACCCCAGACCTCTCTGGAAACACCATATATTTT. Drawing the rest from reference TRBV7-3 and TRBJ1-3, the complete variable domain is GAGVSQTPSNKVTEKGKYVELRCDPISGHTALYWYRQSLGQGPEFLIYFQGTGAADDSGLPNDRFFAVRPEGSVSTLKIQRTERGDSAVYLCASSLTPDLSGNTIYFGEGSWLTVV.

The CDR3 here is CATKGGVSSYNEQFF. CDR3 nucleotide sequence: TGTGCCACCAAGGGCGGGGTGAGCTCCTACAATGAGCAGTTCTTC. This chain links TRBV7-2 with TRBJ2-1; the D gene is possibly TRBD2 (6 bases). The CDR3 consists of 15 residues. V was clipped by 10 bases and J by 0 bases, with 16 bases between them. The germline V gene has CDR1 SGHTA and CDR2 FQGNSA.

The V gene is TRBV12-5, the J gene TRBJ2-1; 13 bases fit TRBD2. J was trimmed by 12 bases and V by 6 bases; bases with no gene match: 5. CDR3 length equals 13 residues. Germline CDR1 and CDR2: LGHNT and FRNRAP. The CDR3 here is CASGLAGGLRQFF. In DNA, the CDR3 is TGTGCTAGTGGACTAGCGGGAGGGTTAAGGCAGTTCTTC.

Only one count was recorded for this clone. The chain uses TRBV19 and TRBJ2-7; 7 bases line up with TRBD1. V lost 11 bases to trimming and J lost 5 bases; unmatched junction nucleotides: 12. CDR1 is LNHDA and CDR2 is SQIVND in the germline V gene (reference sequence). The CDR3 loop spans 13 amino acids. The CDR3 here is CALRRQGCHEQYF. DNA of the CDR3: TGTGCCCTCAGGAGACAGGGATGCCACGAGCAGTACTTC.